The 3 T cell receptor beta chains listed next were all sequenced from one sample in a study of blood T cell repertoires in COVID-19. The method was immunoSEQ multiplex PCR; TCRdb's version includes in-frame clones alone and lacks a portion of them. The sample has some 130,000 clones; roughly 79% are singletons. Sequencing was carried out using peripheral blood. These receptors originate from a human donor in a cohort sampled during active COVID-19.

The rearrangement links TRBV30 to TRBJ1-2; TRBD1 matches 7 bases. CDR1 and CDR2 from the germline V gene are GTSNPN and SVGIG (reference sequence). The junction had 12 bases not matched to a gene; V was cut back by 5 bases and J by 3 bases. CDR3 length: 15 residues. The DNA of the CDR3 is TGTGCCTGGTTCTTCCGAGGGGGCAGGGACTATGGCTACACCTTC. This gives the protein CAWFFRGGRDYGYTF.

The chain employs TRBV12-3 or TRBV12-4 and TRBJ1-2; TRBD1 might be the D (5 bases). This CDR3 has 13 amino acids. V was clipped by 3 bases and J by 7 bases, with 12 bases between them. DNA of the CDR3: TGTGCCAGCAGTTTGGAGGGGCGCGTTGGCTACACCTTC. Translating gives CASSLEGRVGYTF.

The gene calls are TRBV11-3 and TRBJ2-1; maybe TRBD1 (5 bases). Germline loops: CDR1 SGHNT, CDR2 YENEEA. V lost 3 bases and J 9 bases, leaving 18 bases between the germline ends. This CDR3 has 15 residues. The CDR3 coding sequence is TGTGCCAGCAGCTTGGGCTTAAGTGCAAGGGGTGAGCAGTTCTTC. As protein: CASSLGLSARGEQFF.